The 18 T cell receptor beta chains given below trace back to one sample, sequenced in a study of coeliac disease. Profiled with immunoSEQ multiplex PCR; TCRdb holds only in-frame clones, not every one. In the table there are 3,000 or so clones, roughly half of which are singletons. The specimen was intraepithelial lymphocytes from the gut. These receptors originate from a man between 60 and 75 years old with celiac disease on a gluten-free diet.

This clone has just one count. The CDR3 sequence is CASSPSGTGGLTLGAEAFF. The CDR3 DNA sequence: TGTGCCAGCTCACCAAGCGGCACGGGGGGACTAACCTTAGGGGCTGAAGCTTTCTTT. The V gene is TRBV18, the J gene TRBJ1-1; TRBD1 is a possible D gene (5 bases). This CDR3 spans 19 amino acids. Germline V gene lookup returns CDR1 KGHSH and CDR2 LQKENI. V dropped 2 bases and J dropped 6 bases, with 28 bases sitting between them.

This clone has only a few counts. The chain couples TRBV6-1 to TRBJ2-7, with D perhaps matching TRBD1 (6 bases). The V and J ends lost 8 bases and 2 bases respectively, with 16 bases between them. The CDR3 contains 14 residues. Germline V lookup: CDR1 MNHNS, CDR2 SASEGT. In nucleotides, the CDR3 is TGTGCCAGCTCGAGATCGGGACAAGCCTACGAGCAGTACTTC. It codes for CASSRSGQAYEQYF.

The rearrangement uses TRBV11-2 and TRBJ1-4; 9 nucleotides align to TRBD1. Germline values: CDR1 SGHAT, CDR2 FQNNGV. The V and J ends lost 5 bases and 7 bases, in that order; junction bases with no gene match: 11. The CDR3 spans 16 residues. The CDR3 spells CASSLSSGTGFEKLFF. For the CDR3, the DNA is TGTGCCAGCAGCCTATCAAGCGGGACAGGGTTTGAAAAACTGTTTTTT.

This sequence joins TRBV30 and TRBJ2-3; 12 bases align to TRBD2. Trimming cost V 1 base and J 0 bases; bases outside gene matches: 8. Germline V lookup: CDR1 GTSNPN, CDR2 SVGIG (reference sequence). The CDR3 runs to 18 residues. The DNA of the CDR3 is TGTGCCTGGAGTGCCGATACTAGCGGGGGGACTAGCACAGATACGCAGTATTTT. This gives the protein CAWSADTSGGTSTDTQYF. Combining the CDR3 with reference TRBV30 and TRBJ2-3 gives the whole variable domain SQTIHQWPATLVQPVGSPLSLECTVEGTSNPNLYWYRQAAGRGLQLLFYSVGIGQISSEVPQNLSASRPQDRQFILSSKKLLLSDSGFYLCAWSADTSGGTSTDTQYFGPGTRLTVL.

The table lists this clone with a few counts. The rearrangement uses TRBV9 and TRBJ1-2; D perhaps matches TRBD1 (6 bases). This CDR3 is 14 amino acids long. The V end lost 4 bases, the J end lost 14 bases, and 24 bases lay between the germline ends. The germline V gene encodes CDR1 SGDLS and CDR2 YYNGEE. The CDR3 reads CASSSSPSDRSLTF. The CDR3 DNA sequence: TGTGCCAGCAGCTCATCCCCTTCGGACAGATCTTTAACCTTC.

The rearrangement links TRBV18 to TRBJ1-2; 8 bases match TRBD1. V lost 3 bases and J lost 9; bases outside the gene matches: 9. CDR1 KGHSH and CDR2 LQKENI come from the germline V gene. This CDR3 is built from 14 residues. CDR3 nucleotide sequence: TGTGCCAGCTCACCGGGGTTACAGGGGGTGAGCTACACCTTC. This encodes CASSPGLQGVSYTF.

The V gene is TRBV19, the J gene TRBJ1-2; 8 nucleotides agree with TRBD1. Germline V gene sequence: CDR1 LNHDA, CDR2 SQIVND (reference sequence). This CDR3 has 13 residues. V shed 3 bases, J shed 7 bases, and the junction held 4 bases outside the gene matches. CDR3 residues: CASSIPDRAGYTF. In DNA form, the CDR3 reads TGTGCCAGTAGTATTCCGGACAGGGCTGGCTACACCTTC.

The V and J genes are TRBV5-1 and TRBJ2-5; possibly TRBD1 for D (8 bases). Judging by the DNA end, TRBJ2-7 fits better; the J call may be wrong. Per germline, CDR1 SGHRS and CDR2 YFSETQ. The CDR3 consists of 18 residues. The CDR3 here is CASSSGDRGLAGRHEQYF. DNA of the CDR3: TGCGCCAGCAGCTCGGGTGACAGGGGATTAGCGGGTCGTCACGAGCAGTACTTC.

This clone occurred once. The J gene is TRBJ2-2, the V gene TRBV13; TRBD1 matches 10 bases. After removal of 5 bases from V and 5 bases from J, the junction contained 11 bases not matched to a gene. Germline V gene sequence: CDR1 PRHDT, CDR2 FYEKMQ (reference sequence). This CDR3 has 17 amino acids. CDR3 region: CASSPYRDRGRTGELFF. CDR3 in DNA: TGTGCCAGCAGCCCCTACCGGGACAGGGGTCGAACCGGGGAGCTGTTTTTT.

The rearrangement uses TRBV11-3 and TRBJ2-2; 9 nucleotides match TRBD1. The V segment lost 3 bases and the J segment 4 bases; nucleotides outside the gene matches: 6. CDR1 SGHNT and CDR2 YENEEA come from the germline V gene. This CDR3 comprises 16 residues. The chain's CDR3 is CASSLRDRVGTGELFF. The CDR3 region has the DNA TGTGCCAGCAGCTTGCGGGACAGGGTGGGCACCGGGGAGCTGTTTTTT.

This clone occurred once. The chain uses TRBV7-2 and TRBJ2-4, with D perhaps matching TRBD2 (6 bases). V was pared by 1 base and J by 6 bases, with 16 bases between. Per the germline V gene, CDR1 is SGHTA and CDR2 is FQGNSA. The CDR3 is made up of 16 amino acids. CDR3 nucleotides: TGTGCCAGCAGCTTAGATTACAGGAGCGGGTCAAACATTCAGTACTTC. This sequence encodes CASSLDYRSGSNIQYF.

This clone showed up just a few times. The chain links TRBV28 to TRBJ1-2, with 8 bases identical to TRBD1. Per germline, CDR1 MDHEN and CDR2 SYDVKM. The CDR3 totals 15 residues. With V trimmed by 4 bases and J by 4 bases, 8 bases remained unmatched. CDR3 sequence reads: CASSSQQGGFYGYTF. As DNA, the CDR3 is TGTGCCAGCAGTTCCCAACAGGGGGGGTTCTATGGCTACACCTTC.

The chain is built from TRBV6-5 and TRBJ2-2; D unclear. The germline CDR1 and CDR2 sequences are MNHEY and SVGAGI. The CDR3 loop spans 14 amino acids. Trimming took off 6 bases at V and 1 base at J, with 9 bases between the two ends. CDR3: CASSLLVNTGELFF. DNA of the CDR3: TGTGCCAGCAGCCTACTCGTGAACACCGGGGAGCTGTTTTTT.

CDR3 sequence: CAISETYGLAGDTGELFF. The CDR3 DNA is TGTGCCATCAGTGAGACCTATGGACTAGCGGGGGACACCGGGGAGCTGTTTTTT. This chain connects TRBV10-3 to TRBJ2-2; 13 bases are a match to TRBD2. The V segment lost 2 bases and the J segment 3 bases; nucleotides outside the gene matches: 6. Germline assignment: CDR1 ENHRY and CDR2 SYGVKD. The CDR3 spans 18 residues.

The chain recombines TRBV30 with TRBJ2-2, with D possibly TRBD1 on 5 matching bases. With 5 bases removed from V and 3 bases from J, the gap between germline ends came to 13 bases. The germline V gene has CDR1 GTSNPN and CDR2 SVGIG (reference sequence). There are 14 residues in the CDR3. The CDR3 here is CAWGRGFDTGELFF. In DNA, the CDR3 is TGTGCCTGGGGAAGGGGTTTCGACACCGGGGAGCTGTTTTTT.

The chain links TRBV5-4 to TRBJ2-1; TRBD2 matches at 13 bases. J lost 9 bases, V lost 4 bases, and 7 bases had no gene match. CDR1 SGHNT and CDR2 YYREEE come from the germline V gene (reference sequence). The CDR3 is 15 amino acids. The CDR3 DNA reads TGTGCCAGCAGCAGAACTAGCGGGAGGGCCGGTGAGCAGTTCTTC. This sequence encodes CASSRTSGRAGEQFF. Using reference TRBV5-4 and TRBJ2-1 for the parts outside the CDR3, the full variable domain is ETGVTQSPTHLIKTRGQQVTLRCSSQSGHNTVSWYQQALGQGPQFIFQYYREEENGRGNFPPRFSGLQFPNYSSELNVNALELDDSALYLCASSRTSGRAGEQFFGPGTRLTVL.

The V call is TRBV6-5, the J call TRBJ2-5; 12 bases agree with TRBD2. The CDR3 covers 15 residues. The V segment lost 6 bases and the J segment 5 bases; nucleotides outside the gene matches: 7. Germline V CDR1 and CDR2: MNHEY, SVGAGI. This CDR3 reads CASSILTSGRETQYF. CDR3 nucleotide sequence: TGTGCCAGCAGCATCCTCACTAGCGGGAGGGAGACCCAGTACTTC.

The CDR3 here is CASSSSAGSSSYEQYF. The CDR3 DNA is TGTGCCAGCAGCTCCTCCGCGGGGTCTAGCTCCTACGAGCAGTACTTC. The rearrangement uses TRBV5-4 and TRBJ2-7, with D maybe TRBD2 (6 bases). CDR1 and CDR2 from the germline V gene are SGHNT and YYREEE (reference sequence). CDR3 length: 16 amino acids. V was cut by 3 bases and J by 0 bases, with 16 bases left in between. Based on the CDR3 plus reference TRBV5-4 and TRBJ2-7, the full variable domain is ETGVTQSPTHLIKTRGQQVTLRCSSQSGHNTVSWYQQALGQGPQFIFQYYREEENGRGNFPPRFSGLQFPNYSSELNVNALELDDSALYLCASSSSAGSSSYEQYFGPGTRLTVT.